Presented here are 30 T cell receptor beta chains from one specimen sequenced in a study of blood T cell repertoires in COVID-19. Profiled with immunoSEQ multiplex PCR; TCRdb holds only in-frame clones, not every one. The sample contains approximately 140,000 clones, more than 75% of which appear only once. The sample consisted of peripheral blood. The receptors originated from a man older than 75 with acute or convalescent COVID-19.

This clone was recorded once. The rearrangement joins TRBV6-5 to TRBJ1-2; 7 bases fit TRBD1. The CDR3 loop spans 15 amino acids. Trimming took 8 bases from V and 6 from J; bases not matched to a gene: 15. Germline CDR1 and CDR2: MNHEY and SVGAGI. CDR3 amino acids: CASGSRQGKIDGYTF. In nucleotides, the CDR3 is TGTGCCAGCGGTAGTAGACAGGGAAAGATAGATGGCTACACCTTC.

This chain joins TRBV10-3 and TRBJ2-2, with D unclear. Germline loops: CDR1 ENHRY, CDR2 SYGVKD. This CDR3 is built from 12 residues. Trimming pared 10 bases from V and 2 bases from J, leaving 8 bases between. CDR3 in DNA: TGTGCCACCAAGACTAACACCGGGGAGCTGTTTTTT. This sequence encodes CATKTNTGELFF.

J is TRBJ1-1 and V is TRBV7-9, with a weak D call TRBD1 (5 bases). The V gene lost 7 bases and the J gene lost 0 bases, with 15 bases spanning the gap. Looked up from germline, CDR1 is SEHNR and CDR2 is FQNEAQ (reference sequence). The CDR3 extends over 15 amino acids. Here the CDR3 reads CASNQDIPMNTEAFF. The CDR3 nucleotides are TGTGCCAGCAACCAGGACATTCCTATGAACACTGAAGCTTTCTTT.

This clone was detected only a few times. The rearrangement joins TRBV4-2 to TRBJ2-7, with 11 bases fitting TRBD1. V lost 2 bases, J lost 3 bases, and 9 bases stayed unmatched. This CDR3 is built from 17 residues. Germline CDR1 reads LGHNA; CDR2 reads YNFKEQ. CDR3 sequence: CASSQRGTGGNNYEQYF. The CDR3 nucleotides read TGTGCCAGCAGCCAACGAGGGACAGGGGGTAATAACTACGAGCAGTACTTC.

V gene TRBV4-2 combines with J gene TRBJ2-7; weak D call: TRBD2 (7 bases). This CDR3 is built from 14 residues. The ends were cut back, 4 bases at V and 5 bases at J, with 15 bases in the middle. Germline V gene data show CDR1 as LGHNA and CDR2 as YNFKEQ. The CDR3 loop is CASSLTGGAHEQYF. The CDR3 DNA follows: TGTGCCAGCAGCCTTACTGGGGGGGCCCACGAGCAGTACTTC.

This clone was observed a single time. DNA for the CDR3: TGTGCCAGCAGCTTAGAGGGACAGAATTACAATGAGCAGTTCTTC. This sequence encodes CASSLEGQNYNEQFF. The chain couples TRBV7-2 to TRBJ2-1; 7 nucleotides line up with TRBD1. V lost 1 base to trimming and J lost 4 bases; unmatched junction nucleotides: 4. Germline lookup yields CDR1 SGHTA and CDR2 FQGNSA. The CDR3 spans 15 residues. Combining the CDR3 with reference TRBV7-2 and TRBJ2-1 gives the whole variable domain GAGVSQSPSNKVTEKGKDVELRCDPISGHTALYWYRQSLGQGLEFLIYFQGNSAPDKSGLPSDRFSAERTGGSVSTLTIQRTQQEDSAVYLCASSLEGQNYNEQFFGPGTRLTVL.

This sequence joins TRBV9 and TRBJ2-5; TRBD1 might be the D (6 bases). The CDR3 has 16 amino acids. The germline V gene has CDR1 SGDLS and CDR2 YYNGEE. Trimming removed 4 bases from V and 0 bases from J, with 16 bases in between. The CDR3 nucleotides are TGTGCCAGCAGCCCCGGACTTGGGACACACCAAGAGACCCAGTACTTC. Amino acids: CASSPGLGTHQETQYF.

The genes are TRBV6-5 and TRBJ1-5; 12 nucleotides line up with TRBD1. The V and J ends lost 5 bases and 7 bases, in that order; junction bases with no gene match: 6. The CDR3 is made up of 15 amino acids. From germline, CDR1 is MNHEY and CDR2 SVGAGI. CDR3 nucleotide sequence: TGTGCCAGCAGTCCGGGACAGGGGGCATGGCAGCCCCAGCATTTT. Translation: CASSPGQGAWQPQHF.

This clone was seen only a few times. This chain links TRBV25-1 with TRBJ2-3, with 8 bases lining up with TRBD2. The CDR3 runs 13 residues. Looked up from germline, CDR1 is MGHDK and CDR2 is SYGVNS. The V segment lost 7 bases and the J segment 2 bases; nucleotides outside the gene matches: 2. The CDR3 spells CASKAGATDTQYF. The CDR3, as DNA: TGTGCCAGCAAAGCGGGGGCCACAGATACGCAGTATTTT. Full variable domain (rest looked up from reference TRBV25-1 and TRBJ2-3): EADIYQTPRYLVIGTGKKITLECSQTMGHDKMYWYQQDPGMELHLIHYSYGVNSTEKGDLSSESTVSRIRTEHFPLTLESARPSHTSQYLCASKAGATDTQYFGPGTRLTVL.

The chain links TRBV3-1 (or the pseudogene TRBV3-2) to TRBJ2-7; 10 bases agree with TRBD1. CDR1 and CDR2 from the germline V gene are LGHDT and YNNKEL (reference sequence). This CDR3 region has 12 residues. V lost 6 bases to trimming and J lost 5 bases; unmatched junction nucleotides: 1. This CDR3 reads CASRDRGNEQYF. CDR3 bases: TGTGCCAGCAGGGACAGGGGGAACGAGCAGTACTTC.

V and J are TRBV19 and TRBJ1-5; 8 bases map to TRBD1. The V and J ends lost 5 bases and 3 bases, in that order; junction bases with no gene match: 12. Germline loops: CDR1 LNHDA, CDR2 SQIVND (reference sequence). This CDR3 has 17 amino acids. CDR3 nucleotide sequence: TGTGCCAGTAGTTCAGGGGGCCCTGGACGGATCAATCAGCCCCAGCATTTT. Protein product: CASSSGGPGRINQPQHF.

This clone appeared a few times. CDR3 in amino acids: CASSLSWASPLHF. The CDR3 DNA is TGCGCCAGCAGCTTGTCCTGGGCTTCACCCCTCCACTTT. V is TRBV5-1 and J is TRBJ1-6; no clear D gene. The CDR3 length is 13 residues. Trimming shortened V by 1 base and J by 9 bases, and 8 bases separated the two germline ends. CDR1 SGHRS and CDR2 YFSETQ come from the germline V gene.

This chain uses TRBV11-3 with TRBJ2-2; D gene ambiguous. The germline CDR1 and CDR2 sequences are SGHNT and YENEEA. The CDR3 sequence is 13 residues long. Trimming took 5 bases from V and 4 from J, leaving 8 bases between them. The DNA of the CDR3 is TGTGCCAGCAGCCCAGACTCCACCGGGGAGCTGTTTTTT. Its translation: CASSPDSTGELFF.

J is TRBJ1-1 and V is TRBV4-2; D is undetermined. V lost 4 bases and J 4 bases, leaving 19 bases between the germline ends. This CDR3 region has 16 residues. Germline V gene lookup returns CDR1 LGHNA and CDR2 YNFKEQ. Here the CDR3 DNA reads TGTGCCAGCAGCCCACTGGATGGCGGTTTTGGCACTGAAGCTTTCTTT. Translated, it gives CASSPLDGGFGTEAFF.

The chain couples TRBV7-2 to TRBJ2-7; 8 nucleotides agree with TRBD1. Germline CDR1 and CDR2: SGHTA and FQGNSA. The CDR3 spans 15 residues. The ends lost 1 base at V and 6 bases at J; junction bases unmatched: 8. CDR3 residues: CASSLGTGIPGEQYF. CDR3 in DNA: TGTGCCAGCAGCTTAGGGACAGGGATCCCTGGCGAGCAGTACTTC.

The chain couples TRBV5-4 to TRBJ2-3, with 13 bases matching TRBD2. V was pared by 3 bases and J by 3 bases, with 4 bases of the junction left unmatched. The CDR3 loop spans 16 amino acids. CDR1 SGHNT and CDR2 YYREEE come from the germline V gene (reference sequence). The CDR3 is CASSSRTSGGTDTQYF. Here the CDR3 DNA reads TGTGCCAGCAGCTCGAGGACTAGCGGGGGAACAGATACGCAGTATTTT.

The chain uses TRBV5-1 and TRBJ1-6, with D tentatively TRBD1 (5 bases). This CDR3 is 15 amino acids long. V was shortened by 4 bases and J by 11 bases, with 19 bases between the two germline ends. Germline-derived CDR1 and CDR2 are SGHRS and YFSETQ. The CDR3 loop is CASSPEGDEGAPLHF. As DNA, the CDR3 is TGCGCCAGCAGCCCCGAAGGGGATGAAGGAGCACCCCTCCACTTT.

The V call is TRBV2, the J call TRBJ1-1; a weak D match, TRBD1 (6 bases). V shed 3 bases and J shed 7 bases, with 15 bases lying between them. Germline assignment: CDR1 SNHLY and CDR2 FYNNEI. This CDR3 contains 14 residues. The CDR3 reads CASSEDRARDEAFF. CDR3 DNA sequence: TGTGCCAGCAGTGAGGACAGAGCGAGAGATGAAGCTTTCTTT.

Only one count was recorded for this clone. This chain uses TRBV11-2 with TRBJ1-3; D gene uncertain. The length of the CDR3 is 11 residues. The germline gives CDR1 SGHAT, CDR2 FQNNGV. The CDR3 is CASSSGNTIYF. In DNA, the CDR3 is TGTGCATCGAGCTCTGGAAACACCATATATTTT.

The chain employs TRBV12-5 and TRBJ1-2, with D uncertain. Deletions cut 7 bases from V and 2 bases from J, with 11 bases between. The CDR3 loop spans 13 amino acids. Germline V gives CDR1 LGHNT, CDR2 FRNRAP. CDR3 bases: TGTGCTAGTGCCCTCGTGGGCAACTATGGCTACACCTTC. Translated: CASALVGNYGYTF.

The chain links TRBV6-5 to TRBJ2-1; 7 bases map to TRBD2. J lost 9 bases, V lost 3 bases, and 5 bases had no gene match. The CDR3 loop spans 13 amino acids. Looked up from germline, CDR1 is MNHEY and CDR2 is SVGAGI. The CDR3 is CASSYWGEGEQFF. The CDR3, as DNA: TGTGCCAGCAGTTATTGGGGGGAGGGTGAGCAGTTCTTC.

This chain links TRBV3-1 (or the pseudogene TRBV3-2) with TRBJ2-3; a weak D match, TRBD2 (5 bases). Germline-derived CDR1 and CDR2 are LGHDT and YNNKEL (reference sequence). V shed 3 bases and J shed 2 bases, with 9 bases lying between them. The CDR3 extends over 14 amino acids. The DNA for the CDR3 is TGTGCCAGCAGCCAGTCACGGGACACAGATACGCAGTATTTT. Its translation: CASSQSRDTDTQYF.

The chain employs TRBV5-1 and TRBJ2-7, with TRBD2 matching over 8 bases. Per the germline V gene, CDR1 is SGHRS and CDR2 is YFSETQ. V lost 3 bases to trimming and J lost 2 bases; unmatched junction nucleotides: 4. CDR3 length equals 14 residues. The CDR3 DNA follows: TGCGCCAGCAGCTCCTCGGGGGGGCCCTACGAGCAGTACTTC. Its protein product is CASSSSGGPYEQYF.

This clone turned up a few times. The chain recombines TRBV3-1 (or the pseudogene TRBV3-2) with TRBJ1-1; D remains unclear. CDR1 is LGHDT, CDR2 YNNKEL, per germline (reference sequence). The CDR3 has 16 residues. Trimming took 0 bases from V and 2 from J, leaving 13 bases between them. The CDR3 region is CASSQEGPRPNTEAFF. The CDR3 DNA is TGTGCCAGCAGCCAAGAAGGTCCCAGGCCCAACACTGAAGCTTTCTTT.

Here the CDR3 reads CASSRGRQLGSGNTIYF. The CDR3 DNA reads as TGTGCCAGCAGCCGGGGTCGTCAGCTGGGCTCTGGAAACACCATATATTTT. The chain uses TRBV5-6 and TRBJ1-3; D call uncertain. Trimming left V 4 bases short and J 0 bases short, with 17 bases between. Looked up from germline, CDR1 is SGHDT and CDR2 is YYEEEE. This CDR3 comprises 17 residues. The full variable domain, completed using reference TRBV5-6 and TRBJ1-3, is DAGVTQSPTHLIKTRGQQVTLRCSPKSGHDTVSWYQQALGQGPQFIFQYYEEEERQRGNFPDRFSGHQFPNYSSELNVNALLLGDSALYLCASSRGRQLGSGNTIYFGEGSWLTVV.

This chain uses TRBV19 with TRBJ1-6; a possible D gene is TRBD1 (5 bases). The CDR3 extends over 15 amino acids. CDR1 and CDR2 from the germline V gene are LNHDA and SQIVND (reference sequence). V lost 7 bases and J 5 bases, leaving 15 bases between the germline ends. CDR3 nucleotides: TGTGCCAGTACCAGAGACAGAGCCAATAATTCACCCCTCCACTTT. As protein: CASTRDRANNSPLHF.

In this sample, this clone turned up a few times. The CDR3 sequence: CASSQPGLGNTDTQYF. The CDR3 region has the DNA TGTGCCAGCAGCCAACCGGGACTGGGGAACACAGATACGCAGTATTTT. This chain joins TRBV3-1 (or the pseudogene TRBV3-2) and TRBJ2-3, with D possibly TRBD2 on 6 matching bases. The CDR3 loop spans 16 amino acids. Trimming shortened V by 2 bases and J by 2 bases, and 14 bases separated the two germline ends. Germline V gives CDR1 LGHDT, CDR2 YNNKEL (reference sequence).

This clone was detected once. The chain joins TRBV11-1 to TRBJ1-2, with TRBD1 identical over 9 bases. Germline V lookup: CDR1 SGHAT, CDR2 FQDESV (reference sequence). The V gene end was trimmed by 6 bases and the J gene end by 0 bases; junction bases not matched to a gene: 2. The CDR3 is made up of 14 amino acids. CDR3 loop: CASSRTGANYGYTF. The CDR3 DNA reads TGTGCCAGCAGTCGGACAGGGGCTAACTATGGCTACACCTTC.

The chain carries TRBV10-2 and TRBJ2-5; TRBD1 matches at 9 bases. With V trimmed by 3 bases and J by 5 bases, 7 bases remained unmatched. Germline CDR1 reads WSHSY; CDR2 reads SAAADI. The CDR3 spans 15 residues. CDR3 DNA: TGCGCCAGCAGTGACGGACAGGGGATGGGGGAGACCCAGTACTTC. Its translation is CASSDGQGMGETQYF.

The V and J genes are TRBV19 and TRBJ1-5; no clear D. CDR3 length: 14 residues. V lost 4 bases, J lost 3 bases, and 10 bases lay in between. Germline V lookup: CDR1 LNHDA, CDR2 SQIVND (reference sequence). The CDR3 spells CASSKISVNQPQHF. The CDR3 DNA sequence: TGTGCCAGTAGTAAGATATCGGTCAATCAGCCCCAGCATTTT.